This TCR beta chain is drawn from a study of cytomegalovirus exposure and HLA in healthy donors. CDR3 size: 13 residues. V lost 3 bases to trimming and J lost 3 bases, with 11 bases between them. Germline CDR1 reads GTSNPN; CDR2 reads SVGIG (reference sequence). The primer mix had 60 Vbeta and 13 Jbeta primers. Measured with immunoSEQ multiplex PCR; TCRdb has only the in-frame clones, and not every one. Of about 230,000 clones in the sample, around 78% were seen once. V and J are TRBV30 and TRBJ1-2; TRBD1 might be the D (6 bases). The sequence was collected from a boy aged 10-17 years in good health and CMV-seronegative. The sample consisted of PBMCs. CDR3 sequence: CAWRRGGDYGYTF. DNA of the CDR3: TGTGCCTGGAGGAGGGGGGGGGACTATGGCTACACCTTC.